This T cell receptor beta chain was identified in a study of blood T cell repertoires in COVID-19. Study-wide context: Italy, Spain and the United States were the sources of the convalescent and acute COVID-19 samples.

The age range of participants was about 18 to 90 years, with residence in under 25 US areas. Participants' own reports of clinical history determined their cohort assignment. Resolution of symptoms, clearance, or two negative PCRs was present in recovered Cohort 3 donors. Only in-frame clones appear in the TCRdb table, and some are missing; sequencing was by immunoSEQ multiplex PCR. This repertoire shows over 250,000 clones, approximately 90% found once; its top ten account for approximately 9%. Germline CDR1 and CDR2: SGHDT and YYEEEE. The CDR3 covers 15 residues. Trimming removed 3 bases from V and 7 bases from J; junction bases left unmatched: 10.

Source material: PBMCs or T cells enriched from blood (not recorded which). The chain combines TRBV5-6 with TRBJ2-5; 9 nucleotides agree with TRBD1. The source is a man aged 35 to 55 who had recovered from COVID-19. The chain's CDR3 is CASSSGTGSFGTQYF. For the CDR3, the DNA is TGTGCCAGCAGCTCGGGGACAGGGTCGTTTGGGACCCAGTACTTC.